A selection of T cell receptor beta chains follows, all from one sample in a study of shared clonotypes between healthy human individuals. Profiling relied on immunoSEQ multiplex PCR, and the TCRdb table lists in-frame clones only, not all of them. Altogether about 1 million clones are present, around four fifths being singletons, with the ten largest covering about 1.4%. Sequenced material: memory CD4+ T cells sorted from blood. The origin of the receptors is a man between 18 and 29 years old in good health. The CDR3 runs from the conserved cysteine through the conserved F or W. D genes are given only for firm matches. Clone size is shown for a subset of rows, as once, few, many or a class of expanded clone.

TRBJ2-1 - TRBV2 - CASSEAEQFF TGTGCCAGCAGTGAAGCGGAGCAGTTCTTC
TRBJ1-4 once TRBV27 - CASSPGGNEKLFF TGTGCCAGCAGTCCTGGGGGAAATGAAAAACTGTTTTTT
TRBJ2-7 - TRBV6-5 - CASSYRGLGYEQYF TGTGCCAGCAGTTACAGGGGACTTGGGTACGAGCAGTACTTC
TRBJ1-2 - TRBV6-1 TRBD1 CASSEVTGGITGYTF TGTGCCAGCAGTGAAGTTACAGGGGGCATTACTGGCTACACCTTC
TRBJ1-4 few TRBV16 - CASSLPQGGAEKLFF TGTGCCAGCAGTCTCCCGCAGGGAGGAGCTGAAAAACTGTTTTTT
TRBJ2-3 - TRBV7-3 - CASSPLGGGKQDTQYF TGTGCCAGCAGCCCACTCGGCGGGGGCAAGCAGGATACGCAGTATTTT
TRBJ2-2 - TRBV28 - CASKKQLLTGELFF TGTGCCAGCAAGAAACAGCTTCTCACCGGGGAGCTGTTTTTT
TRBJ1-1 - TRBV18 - CASSPHPAGPENTEAFF TGTGCCAGCTCACCTCACCCAGCGGGGCCCGAGAACACTGAAGCTTTCTTT
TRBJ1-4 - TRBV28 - CASSSGQRNEKLFF TGTGCCAGCAGCTCCGGACAGAGAAATGAAAAACTGTTTTTT
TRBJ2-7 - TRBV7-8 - CASSLDQSYEQYF TGTGCCAGCAGCCTTGACCAATCCTACGAGCAGTACTTC
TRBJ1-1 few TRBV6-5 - CASSLTENTEAFF TGTGCCAGCAGTCTTACGGAGAACACTGAAGCTTTCTTT
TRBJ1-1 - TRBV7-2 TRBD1 CATGTGAATEAFF TGTGCCACCGGGACAGGGGCAGCTACTGAAGCTTTCTTT
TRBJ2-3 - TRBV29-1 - CSGGSTDTQYF TGCAGCGGGGGAAGCACAGATACGCAGTATTTT
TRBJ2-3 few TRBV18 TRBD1 CASLQGAGTDTQYF TGTGCCAGCTTACAGGGGGCAGGCACAGATACGCAGTATTTT
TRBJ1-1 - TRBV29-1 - CSVETVQDTEAFF TGCAGCGTTGAAACAGTTCAAGACACTGAAGCTTTCTTT
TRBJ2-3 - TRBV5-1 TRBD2 CASSLVAGLSTDTQYF TGCGCCAGCAGCTTGGTAGCGGGACTGAGCACAGATACGCAGTATTTT
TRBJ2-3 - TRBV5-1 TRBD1 CASSLGTGGPTDTQYF TGCGCCAGCAGCTTAGGGACAGGGGGTCCCACAGATACGCAGTATTTT
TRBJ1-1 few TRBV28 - CASRLEREAFF TGTGCCAGCAGGCTTGAGAGGGAAGCTTTCTTT
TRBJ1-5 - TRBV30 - CAWADGGLDQPQHF TGTGCCTGGGCGGACGGGGGACTCGATCAGCCCCAGCATTTT
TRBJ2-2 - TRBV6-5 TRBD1 CASSYDGTGTSGELFF TGTGCCAGCAGTTACGACGGGACAGGGACGTCCGGGGAGCTGTTTTTT
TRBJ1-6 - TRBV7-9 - CASSPSLPGSYNSPLHF TGTGCCAGCAGCCCCTCGCTCCCCGGGAGCTATAATTCACCCCTCCACTTT
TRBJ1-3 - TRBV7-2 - CASSPQQGLSSGNTIYF TGTGCCAGCAGCCCTCAACAAGGGTTATCGTCCGGAAACACCATATATTTT
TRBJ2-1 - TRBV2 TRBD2 CASSEATSGTIYNEQFF TGTGCCAGCAGTGAAGCGACTAGCGGGACGATATACAATGAGCAGTTCTTC
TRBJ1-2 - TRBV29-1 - CSVGDRTNYGYTF TGCAGCGTTGGCGACAGGACTAACTATGGCTACACCTTC
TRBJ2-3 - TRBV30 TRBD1 CAFRGKWDTQYF TGTGCCTTCAGGGGGAAATGGGATACGCAGTATTTT
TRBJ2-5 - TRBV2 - CASMATRGTQYF TGTGCCAGCATGGCCACTCGGGGGACCCAGTACTTC
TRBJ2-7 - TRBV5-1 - CASSFGSGSYEQYF TGCGCCAGCAGCTTTGGTAGCGGCTCCTACGAGCAGTACTTC
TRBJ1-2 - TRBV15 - CATSSVGYSNYGYTF TGTGCCACCAGCAGTGTAGGGTATTCTAACTATGGCTACACCTTC
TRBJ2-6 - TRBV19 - CASSPGRTSGANVLTF TGTGCCAGTAGTCCCGGACGGACCTCTGGGGCCAACGTCCTGACTTTC
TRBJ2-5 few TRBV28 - CASSYKGGIETQYF TGTGCCAGCAGTTATAAAGGTGGGATAGAGACCCAGTACTTC
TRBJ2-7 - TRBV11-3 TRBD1 CASSSAGTEYEQYF TGTGCCAGCAGCTCCGCCGGGACAGAATACGAGCAGTACTTC
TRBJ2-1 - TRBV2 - CASKNSPYNEQFF TGTGCCAGCAAGAACAGTCCCTACAATGAGCAGTTCTTC
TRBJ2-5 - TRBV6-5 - CASSYSGGAEETQYF TGTGCCAGCAGTTACTCAGGGGGAGCCGAAGAGACCCAGTACTTC
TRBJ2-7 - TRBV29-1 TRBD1 CSVGSRGTGGGEQYF TGCAGCGTTGGATCCCGCGGGACAGGGGGGGGCGAGCAGTACTTC
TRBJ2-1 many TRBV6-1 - CATFHDDYNEQFF TGTGCCACCTTCCATGACGACTACAATGAGCAGTTCTTC
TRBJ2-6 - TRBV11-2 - CASSLRSVGSLGANVLTF TGTGCCAGCAGCTTAAGGAGCGTGGGATCCTTGGGGGCCAACGTCCTGACTTTC
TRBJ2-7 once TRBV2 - CASSRETYSYEQYF TGTGCCAGCAGCCGGGAAACCTACTCCTACGAGCAGTACTTC
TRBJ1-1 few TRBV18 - CASSPPGNTEAFF TGTGCCAGCTCACCGCCGGGGAACACTGAAGCTTTCTTT
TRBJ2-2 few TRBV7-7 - CASSLGGTGQGTGELFF TGTGCTAGCAGCTTAGGAGGAACAGGGCAAGGCACCGGGGAGCTGTTTTTT
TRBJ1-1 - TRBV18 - CASSPLQTTVNTEAFF TGTGCCAGCTCACCCCTACAGACAACCGTGAACACTGAAGCTTTCTTT
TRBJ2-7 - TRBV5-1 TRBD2 CASSLIAGDVAEQYF TGCGCCAGCAGCTTAATAGCGGGAGACGTAGCCGAGCAGTACTTC
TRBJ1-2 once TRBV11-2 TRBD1 CASSLAGQGNYGYTF TGTGCCAGCAGCTTAGCGGGACAGGGGAACTATGGCTACACCTTC
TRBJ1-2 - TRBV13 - CASSLGQVTNYGYTF TGTGCCAGCAGCTTAGGACAGGTGACCAACTATGGCTACACCTTC
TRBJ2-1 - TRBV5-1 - CASSLAWLAAYNEQFF TGCGCCAGCAGCTTGGCCTGGCTGGCAGCCTACAATGAGCAGTTCTTC
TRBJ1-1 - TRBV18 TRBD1 CASSPSGQGPTGTEAFF TGTGCCAGCTCACCGTCGGGACAGGGCCCCACGGGCACTGAAGCTTTCTTT
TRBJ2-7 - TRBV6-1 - CASSEAFRGIWEQYF TGTGCCAGCAGTGAAGCGTTCAGGGGTATATGGGAGCAGTACTTC
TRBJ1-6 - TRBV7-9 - CASSLEGSPLHF TGTGCCAGCAGCTTAGAGGGGTCACCCCTCCACTTT
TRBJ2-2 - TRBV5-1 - CASSRGQTGELFF TGCGCCAGCAGCCGGGGACAAACCGGGGAGCTGTTTTTT